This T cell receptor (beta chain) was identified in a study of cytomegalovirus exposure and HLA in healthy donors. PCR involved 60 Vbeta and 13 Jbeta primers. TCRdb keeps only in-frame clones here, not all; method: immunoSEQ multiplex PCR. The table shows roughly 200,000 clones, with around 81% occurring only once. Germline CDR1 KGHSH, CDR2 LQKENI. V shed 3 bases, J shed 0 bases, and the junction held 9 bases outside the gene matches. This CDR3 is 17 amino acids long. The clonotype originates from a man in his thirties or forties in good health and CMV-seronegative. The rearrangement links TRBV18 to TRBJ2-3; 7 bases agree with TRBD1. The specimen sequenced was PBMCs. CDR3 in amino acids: CASSPTADRVSTDTQYF. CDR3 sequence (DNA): TGTGCCAGCTCACCGACAGCCGACAGGGTTAGCACAGATACGCAGTATTTT.